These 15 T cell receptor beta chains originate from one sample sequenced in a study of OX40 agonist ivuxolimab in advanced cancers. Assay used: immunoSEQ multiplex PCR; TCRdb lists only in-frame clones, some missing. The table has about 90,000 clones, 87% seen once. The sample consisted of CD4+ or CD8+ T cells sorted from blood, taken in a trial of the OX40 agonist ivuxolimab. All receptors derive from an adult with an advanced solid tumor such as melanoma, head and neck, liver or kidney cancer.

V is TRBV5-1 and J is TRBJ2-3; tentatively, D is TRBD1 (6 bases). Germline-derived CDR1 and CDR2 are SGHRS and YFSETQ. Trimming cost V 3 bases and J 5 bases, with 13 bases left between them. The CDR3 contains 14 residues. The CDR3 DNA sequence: TGCGCCAGCAGCTACCGACAGGCGGAAGATACGCAGTATTTT. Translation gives CASSYRQAEDTQYF.

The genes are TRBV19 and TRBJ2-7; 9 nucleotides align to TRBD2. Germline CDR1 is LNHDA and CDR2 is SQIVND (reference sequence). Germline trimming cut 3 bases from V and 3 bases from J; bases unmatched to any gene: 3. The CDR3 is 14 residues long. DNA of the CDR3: TGTGCCAGTAGTATGACTAGCGGCAACTACGAGCAGTACTTC. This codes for CASSMTSGNYEQYF.

Written as DNA, the CDR3 is TGTGCCAGCAGCTCTACCGTGGGCAGGACTAATCAGCCCCAGCATTTT. Translating it yields CASSSTVGRTNQPQHF. V is TRBV7-2 and J is TRBJ1-5; D gene ambiguous. This CDR3 spans 16 amino acids. CDR1 and CDR2 (germline): SGHTA, FQGNSA. The V end was cut by 4 bases, the J end by 4 bases, with 17 bases between.

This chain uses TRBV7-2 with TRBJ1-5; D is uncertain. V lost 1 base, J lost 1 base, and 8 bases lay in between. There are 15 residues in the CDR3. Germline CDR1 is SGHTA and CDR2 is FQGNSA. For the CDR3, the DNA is TGTGCCAGCAGCTTAGGGGGTAAGAGCAATCAGCCCCAGCATTTT. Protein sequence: CASSLGGKSNQPQHF.

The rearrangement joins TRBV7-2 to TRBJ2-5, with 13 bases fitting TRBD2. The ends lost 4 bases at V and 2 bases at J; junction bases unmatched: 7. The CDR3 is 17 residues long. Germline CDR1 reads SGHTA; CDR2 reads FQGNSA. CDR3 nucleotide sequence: TGTGCCAGCAGCTCTAAGCGGGGACTAGCGGGACAAGAGACCCAGTACTTC. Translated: CASSSKRGLAGQETQYF.

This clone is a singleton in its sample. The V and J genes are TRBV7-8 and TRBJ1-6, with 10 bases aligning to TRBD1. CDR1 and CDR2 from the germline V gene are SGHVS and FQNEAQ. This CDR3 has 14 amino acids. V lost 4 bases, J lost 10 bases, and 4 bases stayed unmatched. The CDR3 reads CASSWGQGQSPLHF. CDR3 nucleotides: TGTGCCAGCAGCTGGGGACAGGGGCAATCACCCCTCCACTTT.

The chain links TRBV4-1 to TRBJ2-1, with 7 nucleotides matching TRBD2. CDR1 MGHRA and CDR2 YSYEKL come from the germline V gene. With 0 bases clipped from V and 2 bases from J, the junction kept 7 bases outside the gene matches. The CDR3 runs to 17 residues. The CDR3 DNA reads TGCGCCAGCAGCCAAGAGATGGGCGGGGGACCCTACAATGAGCAGTTCTTC. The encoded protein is CASSQEMGGGPYNEQFF.

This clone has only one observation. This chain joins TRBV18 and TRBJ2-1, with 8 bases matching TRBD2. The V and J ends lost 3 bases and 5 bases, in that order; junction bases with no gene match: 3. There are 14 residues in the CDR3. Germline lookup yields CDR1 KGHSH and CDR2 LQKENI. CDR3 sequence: CASSPGLGDNEQFF. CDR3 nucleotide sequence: TGTGCCAGCTCACCGGGACTAGGAGACAATGAGCAGTTCTTC.

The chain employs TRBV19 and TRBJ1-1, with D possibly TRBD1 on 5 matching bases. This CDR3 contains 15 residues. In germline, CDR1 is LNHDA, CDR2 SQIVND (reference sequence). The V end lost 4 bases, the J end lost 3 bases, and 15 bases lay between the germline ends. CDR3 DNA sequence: TGTGCCAGTAGTACCCGGGGGGGTTTTGACACTGAAGCTTTCTTT. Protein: CASSTRGGFDTEAFF.

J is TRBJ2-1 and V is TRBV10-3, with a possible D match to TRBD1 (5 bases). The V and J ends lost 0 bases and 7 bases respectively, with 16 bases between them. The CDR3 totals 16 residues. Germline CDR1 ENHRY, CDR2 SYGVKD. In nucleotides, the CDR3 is TGTGCCATCAGTGAGTCGTTGTGGGGCTTTCCAAATGAGCAGTTCTTC. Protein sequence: CAISESLWGFPNEQFF.

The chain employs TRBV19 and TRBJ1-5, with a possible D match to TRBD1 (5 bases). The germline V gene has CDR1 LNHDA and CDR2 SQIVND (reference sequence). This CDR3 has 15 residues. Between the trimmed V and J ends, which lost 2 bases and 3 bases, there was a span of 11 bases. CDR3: CASSIRRGPNQPQHF. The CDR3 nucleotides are TGTGCCAGTAGTATACGGAGGGGTCCCAATCAGCCCCAGCATTTT.

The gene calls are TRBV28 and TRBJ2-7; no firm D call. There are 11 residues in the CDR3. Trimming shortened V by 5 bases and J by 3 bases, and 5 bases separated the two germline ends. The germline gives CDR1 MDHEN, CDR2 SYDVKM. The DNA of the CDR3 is TGTGCCAGCAGTGCCCACTACGAGCAGTACTTC. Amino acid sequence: CASSAHYEQYF.

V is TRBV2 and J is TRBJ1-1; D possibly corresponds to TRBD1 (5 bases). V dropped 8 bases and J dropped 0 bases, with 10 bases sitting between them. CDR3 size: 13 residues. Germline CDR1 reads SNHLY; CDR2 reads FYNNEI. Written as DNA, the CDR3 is TGTGCCAGCGCCAAACAGGTGAACACTGAAGCTTTCTTT. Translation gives CASAKQVNTEAFF.

The CDR3 reads CATSRDSVGGGATDTQYF. The CDR3 nucleotides are TGTGCCACCAGCAGAGATTCCGTCGGCGGGGGGGCAACAGATACGCAGTATTTT. The V gene is TRBV15, the J gene TRBJ2-3; 9 positions match TRBD2. CDR1 and CDR2 (germline): LNHNV, YYDKDF (reference sequence). The CDR3 is 18 residues long. The trim removed 0 bases at V and 3 bases at J, leaving 10 bases unmatched. Looking up the rest from reference TRBV15 and TRBJ2-3 gives the full variable domain: DAMVIQNPRYQVTQFGKPVTLSCSQTLNHNVMYWYQQKSSQAPKLLFHYYDKDFNNEADTPDNFQSRRPNTSFCFLDIRSPGLGDTAMYLCATSRDSVGGGATDTQYFGPGTRLTVL.

The CDR3 bases are TGCGCCAGCAGAAACAGGGCTTCTGATTCACCCCTCCACTTT. It is translated as CASRNRASDSPLHF. This sequence joins TRBV10-2 and TRBJ1-6, with TRBD1 as a possible D gene (6 bases). The CDR3 covers 14 residues. CDR1 is WSHSY, CDR2 SAAADI, per germline. The V gene lost 6 bases and the J gene lost 8 bases, with 14 bases spanning the gap.